Presented here are 13 T cell receptor beta chains from one specimen sequenced in a study of T cell changes during pregnancy in multiple sclerosis. Generated by immunoSEQ multiplex PCR, the TCRdb table keeps only in-frame clones and is missing some. This table has roughly 45,000 clones, 80% to 95% appearing once. Sequenced here: CD8+ T cells from peripheral blood mononuclear cells, sampled after pregnancy. The receptor set was obtained from a female donor with multiple sclerosis, enrolled in a pregnancy study.

Only one count was recorded for this clone. The gene calls are TRBV5-4 and TRBJ1-1; 9 bases are shared with TRBD1. After removal of 5 bases from V and 1 base from J, the junction contained 6 bases not matched to a gene. CDR1 and CDR2 (germline): SGHNT, YYREEE (reference sequence). The CDR3 is made up of 15 amino acids. CDR3 residues: CASRRTGEANTEAFF. The DNA of the CDR3 is TGTGCCAGCAGGAGGACAGGGGAGGCGAACACTGAAGCTTTCTTT.

This clone occurred a few times. The chain has TRBV4-1 and TRBJ2-5, with 7 bases aligning to TRBD2. V lost 5 bases to trimming and J lost 3 bases; unmatched junction nucleotides: 12. This CDR3 comprises 16 residues. Germline CDR1 is MGHRA and CDR2 is YSYEKL. CDR3 loop: CASSKRLSGEKETQYF. The CDR3 region has the DNA TGCGCCAGCAGCAAACGACTCAGCGGGGAAAAAGAGACCCAGTACTTC.

The V and J genes are TRBV13 and TRBJ1-3; no firm D call. The length of the CDR3 is 16 residues. Per germline, CDR1 PRHDT and CDR2 FYEKMQ (reference sequence). Deletions cut 5 bases from V and 0 bases from J, with 14 bases between. CDR3 coding DNA: TGTGCCAGCAGCCCCCCTAATCTAAGCTCTGGAAACACCATATATTTT. Its protein product is CASSPPNLSSGNTIYF.

CDR3 in DNA: TGTGCCAGCAGTCCTCTAGCGGGAACTTCCTACAATGAGCAGTTCTTC. As protein: CASSPLAGTSYNEQFF. The chain recombines TRBV27 with TRBJ2-1; 9 bases agree with TRBD2. Germline V gene lookup returns CDR1 MNHEY and CDR2 SMNVEV (reference sequence). Unmatched junction bases numbered 6, after V lost 5 bases and J lost 1 base. The CDR3 covers 16 residues.

V and J are TRBV11-2 and TRBJ2-4; TRBD2 is a possible D gene (7 bases). Trimming removed 9 bases at V and 2 bases at J, with 29 bases between. Germline assignment: CDR1 SGHAT and CDR2 FQNNGV. This CDR3 spans 19 amino acids. This CDR3 is CARMGGAHRKGQPKNIQYF. The CDR3 DNA follows: TGTGCCAGGATGGGGGGGGCGCATAGGAAAGGGCAACCCAAAAACATTCAGTACTTC.

The chain uses TRBV4-1 and TRBJ2-1, with D maybe TRBD1 (6 bases). CDR1 and CDR2 from the germline V gene are MGHRA and YSYEKL. Trimming removed 0 bases from V and 6 bases from J, with 15 bases in between. This CDR3 has 16 amino acids. CDR3: CASSQEGAPAGNEQFF. The CDR3 DNA is TGCGCCAGCAGCCAAGAGGGGGCGCCGGCAGGCAATGAGCAGTTCTTC.

This clone was recorded once. The CDR3 is CASSPRGDRAYEQYF. CDR3 coding DNA: TGCGCCAGCAGCCCCCGGGGGGACAGGGCGTACGAGCAGTACTTC. The chain couples TRBV5-1 to TRBJ2-7; 9 positions agree with TRBD1. CDR1 and CDR2 from the germline V gene are SGHRS and YFSETQ. This CDR3 region has 15 residues. V lost 4 bases and J lost 4; bases outside the gene matches: 9. Using reference TRBV5-1 and TRBJ2-7 for the parts outside the CDR3, the full variable domain is KAGVTQTPRYLIKTRGQQVTLSCSPISGHRSVSWYQQTPGQGLQFLFEYFSETQRNKGNFPGRFSGRQFSNSRSEMNVSTLELGDSALYLCASSPRGDRAYEQYFGPGTRLTVT.

This chain connects TRBV27 to TRBJ1-2; D gene uncertain. The V and J ends lost 0 bases and 5 bases respectively, with 10 bases between them. Germline CDR1 is MNHEY and CDR2 is SMNVEV (reference sequence). The length of the CDR3 is 14 residues. The CDR3 loop reads CASSLSPSNYGYTF. The CDR3 DNA is TGTGCCAGCAGTTTATCTCCTAGCAATTATGGCTACACCTTC.

The rearrangement joins TRBV2 to TRBJ2-7; 8 bases match TRBD2. This CDR3 comprises 15 residues. V lost 6 bases to trimming and J lost 2 bases; unmatched junction nucleotides: 9. The germline V gene has CDR1 SNHLY and CDR2 FYNNEI. The CDR3 loop is CASSGGAIKTYEQYF. The CDR3 coding sequence is TGTGCCAGCAGCGGGGGGGCAATAAAAACCTACGAGCAGTACTTC.

This chain uses TRBV7-2 with TRBJ2-7, with D possibly being TRBD2 (6 bases). CDR3 length equals 14 residues. The V end was cut by 4 bases, the J end by 3 bases, with 13 bases between. Germline V gene data show CDR1 as SGHTA and CDR2 as FQGNSA. CDR3 in amino acids: CASSYPTRYYEQYF. The CDR3 DNA is TGTGCCAGCAGCTACCCGACTAGGTACTACGAGCAGTACTTC.

This chain uses TRBV29-1 with TRBJ1-5; D may be TRBD1 (6 bases). The germline V and J ends were trimmed by 2 bases and 7 bases, with 12 bases remaining between them. CDR3 length: 13 amino acids. Germline loops: CDR1 SQVTM, CDR2 ANQGSEA. CDR3 bases: TGCAGCGTTGAATATGGCAGGGGCCAGCCCCAGCATTTT. Amino acids: CSVEYGRGQPQHF.

This clone was observed once. CDR3 amino acids: CASSQERQVPFGDTQYF. The CDR3 coding sequence is TGTGCCAGCAGCCAAGAACGACAGGTCCCCTTTGGGGATACGCAGTATTTT. V gene TRBV14 combines with J gene TRBJ2-3, with D possibly matching TRBD1 (6 bases). CDR1 and CDR2 (germline): SGHDN, FVKESK. Trimming removed 0 bases at V and 6 bases at J, with 19 bases between. This CDR3 region has 17 residues.

The V call is TRBV27, the J call TRBJ2-7, with D tentatively TRBD1 (5 bases). Germline assignment: CDR1 MNHEY and CDR2 SMNVEV (reference sequence). The CDR3 is 15 amino acids. V lost 0 bases, J lost 2 bases, and 11 bases lay in between. The DNA for the CDR3 is TGTGCCAGCAGTTTATCGGCGCAGGGCACCTACGAGCAGTACTTC. Translation: CASSLSAQGTYEQYF.